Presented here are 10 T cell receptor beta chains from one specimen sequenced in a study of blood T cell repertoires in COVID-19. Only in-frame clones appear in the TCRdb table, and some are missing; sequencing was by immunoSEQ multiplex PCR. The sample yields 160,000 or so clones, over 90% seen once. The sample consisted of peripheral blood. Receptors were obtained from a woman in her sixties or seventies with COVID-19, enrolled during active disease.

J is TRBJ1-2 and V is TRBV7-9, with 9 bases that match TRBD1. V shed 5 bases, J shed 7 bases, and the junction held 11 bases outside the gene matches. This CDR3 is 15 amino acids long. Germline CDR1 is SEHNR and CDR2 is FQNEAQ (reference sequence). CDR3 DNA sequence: TGTGCCAGCAGCCCAAACAGGGGGCTTCATGGTGGCTACACCTTC. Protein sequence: CASSPNRGLHGGYTF.

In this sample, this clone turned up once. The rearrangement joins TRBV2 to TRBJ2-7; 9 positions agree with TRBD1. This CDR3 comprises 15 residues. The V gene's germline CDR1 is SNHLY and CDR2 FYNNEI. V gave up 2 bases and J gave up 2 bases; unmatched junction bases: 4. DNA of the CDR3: TGTGCCAGCAGTGAATCGGGACAGGGAACCTACGAGCAGTACTTC. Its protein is CASSESGQGTYEQYF.

In nucleotides, the CDR3 is TGTGCCTGGAGTGCCAGACACGGGAATAATTCACCCCTCCACTTT. Amino acids: CAWSARHGNNSPLHF. The gene calls are TRBV30 and TRBJ1-6; the D is unclear. Trimming removed 1 base at V and 5 bases at J, with 12 bases between. Germline V lookup: CDR1 GTSNPN, CDR2 SVGIG (reference sequence). The CDR3 has 15 residues. Full variable domain (missing parts from reference TRBV30 and TRBJ1-6): SQTIHQWPATLVQPVGSPLSLECTVEGTSNPNLYWYRQAAGRGLQLLFYSVGIGQISSEVPQNLSASRPQDRQFILSSKKLLLSDSGFYLCAWSARHGNNSPLHFGNGTRLTVT.

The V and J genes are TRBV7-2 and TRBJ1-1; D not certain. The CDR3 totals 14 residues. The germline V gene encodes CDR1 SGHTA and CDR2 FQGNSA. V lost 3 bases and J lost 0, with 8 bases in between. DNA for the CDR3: TGTGCCAGCAGCTTGAGTTATCTGAACACTGAAGCTTTCTTT. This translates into CASSLSYLNTEAFF.

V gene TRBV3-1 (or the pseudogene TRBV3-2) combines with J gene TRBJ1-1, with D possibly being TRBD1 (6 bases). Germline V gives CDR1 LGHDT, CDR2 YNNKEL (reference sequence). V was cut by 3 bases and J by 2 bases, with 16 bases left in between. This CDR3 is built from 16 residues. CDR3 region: CASSQVRDIRNTEAFF. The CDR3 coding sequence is TGTGCCAGCAGCCAGGTCCGGGACATTAGAAACACTGAAGCTTTCTTT.

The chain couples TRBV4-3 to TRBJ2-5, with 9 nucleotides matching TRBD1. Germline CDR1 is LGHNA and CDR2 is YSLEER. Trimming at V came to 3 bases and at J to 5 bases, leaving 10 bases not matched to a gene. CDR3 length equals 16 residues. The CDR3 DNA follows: TGCGCCAGCAGCCAGGCCTACAGGGGGCGTTGGGAGACCCAGTACTTC. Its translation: CASSQAYRGRWETQYF.

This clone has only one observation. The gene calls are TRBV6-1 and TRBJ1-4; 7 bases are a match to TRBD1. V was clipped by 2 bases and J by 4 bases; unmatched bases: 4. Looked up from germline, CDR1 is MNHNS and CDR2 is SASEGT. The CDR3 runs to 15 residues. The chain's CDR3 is CASSEQGTVNEKLFF. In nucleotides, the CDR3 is TGTGCCAGCAGTGAACAGGGGACAGTTAATGAAAAACTGTTTTTT.

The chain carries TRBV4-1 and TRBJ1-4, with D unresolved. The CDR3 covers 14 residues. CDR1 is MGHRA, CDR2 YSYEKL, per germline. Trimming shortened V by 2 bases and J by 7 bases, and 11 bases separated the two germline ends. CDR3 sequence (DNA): TGCGCCAGCAGCCAATCAGGCCTGGGTGAAAAACTGTTTTTT. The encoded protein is CASSQSGLGEKLFF.

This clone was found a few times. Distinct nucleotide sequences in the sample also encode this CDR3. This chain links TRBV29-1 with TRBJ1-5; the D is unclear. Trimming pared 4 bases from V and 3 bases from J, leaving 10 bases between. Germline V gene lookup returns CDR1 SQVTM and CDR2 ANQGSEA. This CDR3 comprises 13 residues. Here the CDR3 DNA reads TGCAGCGTTGCATGGGGAGTCAATCAGCCCCAGCATTTT. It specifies CSVAWGVNQPQHF.

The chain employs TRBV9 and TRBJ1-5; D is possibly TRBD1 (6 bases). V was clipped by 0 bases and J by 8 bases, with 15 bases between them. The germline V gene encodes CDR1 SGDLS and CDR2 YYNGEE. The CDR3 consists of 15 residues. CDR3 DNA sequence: TGTGCCAGCAGCGTAGGGGGCGGCAAGGGGGAGCCCCAGCATTTT. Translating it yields CASSVGGGKGEPQHF.